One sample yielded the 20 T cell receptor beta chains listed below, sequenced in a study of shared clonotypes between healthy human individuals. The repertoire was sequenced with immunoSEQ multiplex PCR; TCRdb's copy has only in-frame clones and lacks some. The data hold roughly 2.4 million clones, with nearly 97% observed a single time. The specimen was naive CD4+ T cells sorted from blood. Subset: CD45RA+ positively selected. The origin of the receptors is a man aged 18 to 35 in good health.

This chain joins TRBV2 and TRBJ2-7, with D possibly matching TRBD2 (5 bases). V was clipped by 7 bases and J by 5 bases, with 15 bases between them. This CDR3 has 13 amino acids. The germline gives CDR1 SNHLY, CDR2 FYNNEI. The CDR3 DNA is TGTGCCAGCACCTTCGGACTGCGGGACGAGCAGTACTTC. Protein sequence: CASTFGLRDEQYF.

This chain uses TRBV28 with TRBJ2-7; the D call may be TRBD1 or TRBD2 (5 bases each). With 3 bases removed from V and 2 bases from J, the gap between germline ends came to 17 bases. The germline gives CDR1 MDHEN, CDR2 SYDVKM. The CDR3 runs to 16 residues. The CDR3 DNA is TGTGCCAGCAGTTTTAAGGCCGGGACGGTTACCTACGAGCAGTACTTC. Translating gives CASSFKAGTVTYEQYF.

CDR3 bases: TGTGCCAGCACTGGCGGGACAGGGTATAACTATGGCTACACCTTC. Protein product: CASTGGTGYNYGYTF. This sequence joins TRBV7-8 and TRBJ1-2; 9 positions agree with TRBD1. Germline V gene lookup returns CDR1 SGHVS and CDR2 FQNEAQ. Germline trimming cut 7 bases from V and 1 base from J; bases unmatched to any gene: 7. CDR3 length: 15 residues.

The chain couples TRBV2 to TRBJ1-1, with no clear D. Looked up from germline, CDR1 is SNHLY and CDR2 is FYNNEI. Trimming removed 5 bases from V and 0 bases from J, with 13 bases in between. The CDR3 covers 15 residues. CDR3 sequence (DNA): TGTGCCAGCAGTCCGGACGCAGTCATGAACACTGAAGCTTTCTTT. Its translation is CASSPDAVMNTEAFF.

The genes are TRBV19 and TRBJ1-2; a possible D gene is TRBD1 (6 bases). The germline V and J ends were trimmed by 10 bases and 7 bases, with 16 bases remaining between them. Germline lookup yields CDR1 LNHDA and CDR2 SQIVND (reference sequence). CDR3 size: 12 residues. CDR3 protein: CATRTAGFGYTF. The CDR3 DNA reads TGTGCCACTCGGACAGCAGGTTTTGGCTACACCTTC.

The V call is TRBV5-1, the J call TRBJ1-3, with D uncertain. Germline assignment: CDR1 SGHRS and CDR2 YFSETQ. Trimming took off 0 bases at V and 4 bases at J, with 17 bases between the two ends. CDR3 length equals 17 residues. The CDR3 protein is CASSLDSGYGTGNTIYF. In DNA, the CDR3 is TGCGCCAGCAGCTTGGACTCGGGATACGGCACGGGAAACACCATATATTTT.

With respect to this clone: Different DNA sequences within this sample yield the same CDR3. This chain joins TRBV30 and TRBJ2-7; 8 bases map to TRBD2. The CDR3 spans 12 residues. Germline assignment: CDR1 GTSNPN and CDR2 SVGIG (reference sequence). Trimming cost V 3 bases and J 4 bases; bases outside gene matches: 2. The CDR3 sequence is CAWSGRGYEQYF. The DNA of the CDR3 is TGTGCCTGGAGCGGGAGGGGGTACGAGCAGTACTTC. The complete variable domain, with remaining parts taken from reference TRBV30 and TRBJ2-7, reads SQTIHQWPATLVQPVGSPLSLECTVEGTSNPNLYWYRQAAGRGLQLLFYSVGIGQISSEVPQNLSASRPQDRQFILSSKKLLLSDSGFYLCAWSGRGYEQYFGPGTRLTVT.

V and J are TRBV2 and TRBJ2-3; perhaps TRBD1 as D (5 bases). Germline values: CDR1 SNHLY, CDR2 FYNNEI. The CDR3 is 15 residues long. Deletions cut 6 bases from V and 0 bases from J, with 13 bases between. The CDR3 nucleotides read TGTGCCAGCAGAGAGACAGACTCAAGCACAGATACGCAGTATTTT. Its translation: CASRETDSSTDTQYF.

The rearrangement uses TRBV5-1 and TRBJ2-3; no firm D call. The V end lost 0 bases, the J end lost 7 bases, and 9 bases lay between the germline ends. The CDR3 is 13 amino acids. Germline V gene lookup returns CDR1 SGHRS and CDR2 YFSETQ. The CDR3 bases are TGCGCCAGCAGCTTGGAGGCCCAGAATACGCAGTATTTT. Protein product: CASSLEAQNTQYF.

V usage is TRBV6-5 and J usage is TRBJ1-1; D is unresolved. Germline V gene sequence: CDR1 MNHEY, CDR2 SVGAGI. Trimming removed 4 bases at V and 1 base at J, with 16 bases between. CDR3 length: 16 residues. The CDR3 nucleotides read TGTGCCAGCAGTTTATACAGCCTCGCGCCGAACACTGAAGCTTTCTTT. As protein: CASSLYSLAPNTEAFF.

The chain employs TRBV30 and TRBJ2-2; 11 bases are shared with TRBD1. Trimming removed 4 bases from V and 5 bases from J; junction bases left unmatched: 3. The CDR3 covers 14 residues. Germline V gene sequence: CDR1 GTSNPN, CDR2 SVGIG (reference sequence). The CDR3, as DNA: TGTGCCTGGACCGGGACAGGGGGGACCGGGGAGCTGTTTTTT. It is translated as CAWTGTGGTGELFF.

The CDR3 sequence: CAWSRDRTGSYPDTQYF. The CDR3 nucleotides are TGTGCCTGGTCCCGGGACAGGACGGGTTCATATCCAGATACGCAGTATTTT. The gene calls are TRBV30 and TRBJ2-3, with 8 bases matching TRBD1. Losses at the gene ends were 5 bases for V and 4 bases for J; bases not matched to a gene: 17. CDR1 is GTSNPN, CDR2 SVGIG, per germline (reference sequence). This CDR3 region has 17 residues.

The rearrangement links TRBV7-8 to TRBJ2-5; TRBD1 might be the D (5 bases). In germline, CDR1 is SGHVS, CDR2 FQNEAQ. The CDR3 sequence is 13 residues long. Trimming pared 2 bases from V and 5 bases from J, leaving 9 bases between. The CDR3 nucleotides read TGTGCCAGCAGCTTACGGACATCGGAGACCCAGTACTTC. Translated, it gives CASSLRTSETQYF.

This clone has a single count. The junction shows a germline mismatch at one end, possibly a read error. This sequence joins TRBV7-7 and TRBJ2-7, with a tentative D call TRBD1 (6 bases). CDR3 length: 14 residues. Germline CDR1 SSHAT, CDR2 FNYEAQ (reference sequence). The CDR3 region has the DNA TGTGCTAGCAGCGCCGCCGGGACACCCTGGGAGCAGTACTTC. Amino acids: CASSAAGTPWEQYF.

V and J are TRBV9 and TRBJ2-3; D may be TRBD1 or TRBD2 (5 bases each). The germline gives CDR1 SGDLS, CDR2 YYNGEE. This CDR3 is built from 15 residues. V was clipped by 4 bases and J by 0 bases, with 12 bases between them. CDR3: CASSPTGHSTDTQYF. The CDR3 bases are TGTGCCAGCAGCCCCACGGGGCACAGCACAGATACGCAGTATTTT.

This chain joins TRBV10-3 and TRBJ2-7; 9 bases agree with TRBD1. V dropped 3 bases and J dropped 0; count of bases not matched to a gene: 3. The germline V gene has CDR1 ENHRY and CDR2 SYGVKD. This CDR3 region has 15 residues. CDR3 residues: CAISDGTGYSYEQYF. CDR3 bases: TGTGCCATCAGTGACGGGACAGGGTACTCCTACGAGCAGTACTTC.

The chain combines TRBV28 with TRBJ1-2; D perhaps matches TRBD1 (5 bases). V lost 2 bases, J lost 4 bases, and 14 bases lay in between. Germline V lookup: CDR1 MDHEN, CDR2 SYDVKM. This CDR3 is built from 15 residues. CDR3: CASSLVKSGIYGYTF. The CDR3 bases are TGTGCCAGCAGTTTAGTTAAGTCAGGGATCTATGGCTACACCTTC.

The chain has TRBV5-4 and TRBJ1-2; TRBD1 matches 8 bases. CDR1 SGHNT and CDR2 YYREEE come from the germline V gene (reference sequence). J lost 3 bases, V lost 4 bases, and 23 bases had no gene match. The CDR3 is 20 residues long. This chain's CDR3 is CASSLSLDREKGKRDYGYTF. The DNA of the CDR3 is TGTGCCAGCAGCCTCTCTCTGGACAGGGAAAAGGGAAAGAGGGACTATGGCTACACCTTC.

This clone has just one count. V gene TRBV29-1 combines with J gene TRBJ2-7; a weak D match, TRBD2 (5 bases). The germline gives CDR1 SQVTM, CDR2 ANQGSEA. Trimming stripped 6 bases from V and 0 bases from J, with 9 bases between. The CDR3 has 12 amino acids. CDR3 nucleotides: TGCAGCGTGGGAGTGGACTCCTACGAGCAGTACTTC. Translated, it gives CSVGVDSYEQYF.

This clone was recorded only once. The DNA of the CDR3 is TGTGCCAGCAGCTCCGAAGGGACAGACTCCTACGAGCAGTACTTC. Translated: CASSSEGTDSYEQYF. This chain connects TRBV6-5 to TRBJ2-7, with 7 bases identical to TRBD1. V trimming: 6 bases; J trimming: 0 bases; junction bases outside the gene matches: 8. The germline CDR1 and CDR2 sequences are MNHEY and SVGAGI. This CDR3 has 15 residues.